The 28 T cell receptor beta chains below were found in one sample sequenced in a study of cytomegalovirus exposure and HLA in healthy donors. 13 Jbeta primers and 60 Vbeta primers were used for the PCR. Clones were read by immunoSEQ multiplex PCR, and TCRdb kept only the in-frame ones, dropping some. The sample comprises roughly 150,000 clones, roughly 80% of which are singletons, and roughly 3.4% rests with the top ten. Material: PBMCs. The receptors derive from a male donor in good health and CMV-seronegative.

The gene calls are TRBV6-5 and TRBJ1-1, with 8 positions matching TRBD1. The junction had 1 base not matched to a gene; V was cut back by 2 bases and J by 5 bases. Germline V gene sequence: CDR1 MNHEY, CDR2 SVGAGI. The CDR3 is 13 residues long. Here the CDR3 DNA reads TGTGCCAGCAGTTACCGACAGGGGACTGAAGCTTTCTTT. It specifies CASSYRQGTEAFF.

V and J are TRBV30 and TRBJ2-1, with 12 bases lining up with TRBD2. The CDR3 has 16 residues. Germline values: CDR1 GTSNPN, CDR2 SVGIG (reference sequence). After removal of 3 bases from V and 5 bases from J, the junction contained 8 bases not matched to a gene. The CDR3 DNA sequence: TGTGCCTGGAGCTCCCGTCGGACTAGCGGGAACAATGAGCAGTTCTTC. It is translated as CAWSSRRTSGNNEQFF.

This clone was picked up a small number of times. The chain employs TRBV19 and TRBJ1-5; D possibly corresponds to TRBD1 (5 bases). Per germline, CDR1 LNHDA and CDR2 SQIVND (reference sequence). Between the trimmed V and J ends, which lost 3 bases and 3 bases, there was a span of 12 bases. The CDR3 totals 15 residues. This chain's CDR3 is CASSMFSGINQPQHF. CDR3 in DNA: TGTGCCAGTAGTATGTTCTCAGGGATCAATCAGCCCCAGCATTTT.

This chain uses TRBV5-4 with TRBJ2-1; 7 nucleotides align to TRBD2. The CDR3 covers 15 residues. The V segment lost 1 base and the J segment 8 bases; nucleotides outside the gene matches: 9. Germline CDR1 reads SGHNT; CDR2 reads YYREEE (reference sequence). The CDR3 spells CASSLFLRGRDEQFF. The CDR3, as DNA: TGTGCCAGCAGCTTGTTTTTACGGGGGAGGGATGAGCAGTTCTTC.

The J gene is TRBJ1-1, the V gene TRBV7-3; D is perhaps TRBD1 (6 bases). In germline, CDR1 is SGHTA, CDR2 FQGTGA. The CDR3 is 14 residues long. The V end was cut by 3 bases, the J end by 2 bases, with 10 bases between. The CDR3 bases are TGTGCCAGCAGCTTTGACAGGAGCAACACTGAAGCTTTCTTT. This codes for CASSFDRSNTEAFF.

V is TRBV5-4 and J is TRBJ2-1, with TRBD2 matching 12 bases. Germline trimming cut 6 bases from V and 3 bases from J; bases unmatched to any gene: 4. Germline assignment: CDR1 SGHNT and CDR2 YYREEE (reference sequence). The CDR3 covers 15 residues. The CDR3 sequence is CASKSLAGGYNEQFF. The CDR3, as DNA: TGTGCCAGCAAATCACTAGCGGGGGGCTACAATGAGCAGTTCTTC. Looking up the rest from reference TRBV5-4 and TRBJ2-1 gives the full variable domain: ETGVTQSPTHLIKTRGQQVTLRCSSQSGHNTVSWYQQALGQGPQFIFQYYREEENGRGNFPPRFSGLQFPNYSSELNVNALELDDSALYLCASKSLAGGYNEQFFGPGTRLTVL.

The CDR3 spells CASSSGGATNEKLFF. Written as DNA, the CDR3 is TGCGCCAGCAGCTCGGGGGGAGCAACTAATGAAAAACTGTTTTTT. V usage is TRBV5-1 and J usage is TRBJ1-4, with TRBD1 as a possible D gene (5 bases). V was cut by 3 bases and J by 0 bases, with 9 bases left in between. Germline V CDR1 and CDR2: SGHRS, YFSETQ. The CDR3 is 15 residues long.

The chain has TRBV11-1 and TRBJ2-3; TRBD1 is a possible D gene (6 bases). The germline CDR1 and CDR2 sequences are SGHAT and FQDESV (reference sequence). The CDR3 extends over 14 amino acids. Trimming left V 1 base short and J 1 base short, with 6 bases between. Here the CDR3 reads CASSLEGGTDTQYF. The CDR3 nucleotides are TGTGCCAGCAGCTTAGAGGGGGGCACAGATACGCAGTATTTT.

The V and J genes are TRBV7-8 and TRBJ1-2; possible D gene TRBD1, 5 bases. Germline V gene data show CDR1 as SGHVS and CDR2 as FQNEAQ. Trimming pared 5 bases from V and 5 bases from J, leaving 18 bases between. The length of the CDR3 is 15 residues. This chain's CDR3 is CASSPQGAPVYGYTF. Written as DNA, the CDR3 is TGTGCCAGCAGCCCCCAGGGCGCCCCGGTTTATGGCTACACCTTC.

The chain employs TRBV6-1 and TRBJ2-7; D uncertain. The CDR3 length is 15 residues. Trimming cost V 0 bases and J 0 bases, with 9 bases left between them. The germline V gene encodes CDR1 MNHNS and CDR2 SASEGT. CDR3 sequence (DNA): TGTGCCAGCAGTGAAGCCCCAGGCAGCTCCTACGAGCAGTACTTC. Protein: CASSEAPGSSYEQYF.

The rearrangement links TRBV5-6 to TRBJ2-3, with no clear D. Germline V CDR1 and CDR2: SGHDT, YYEEEE. V lost 5 bases to trimming and J lost 1 base, with 14 bases between them. The CDR3 totals 15 residues. The CDR3 reads CASSLLMTRTDTQYF. For the CDR3, the DNA is TGTGCCAGCAGTTTGCTGATGACTCGCACAGATACGCAGTATTTT.

The chain has TRBV5-4 and TRBJ1-1; no definite D call. With 5 bases removed from V and 3 bases from J, the gap between germline ends came to 14 bases. This CDR3 contains 14 residues. CDR1 and CDR2 (germline): SGHNT, YYREEE (reference sequence). This CDR3 reads CASRYIGVDTEAFF. The CDR3, as DNA: TGTGCCAGCAGATATATCGGGGTAGACACTGAAGCTTTCTTT.

The chain has TRBV14 and TRBJ2-5; D unresolved. V shed 1 base and J shed 4 bases, with 4 bases lying between them. Germline V gene sequence: CDR1 SGHDN, CDR2 FVKESK. This CDR3 is built from 12 residues. CDR3 region: CASSQVSETQYF. CDR3 nucleotide sequence: TGTGCCAGCAGCCAAGTCTCAGAGACCCAGTACTTC.

This chain connects TRBV9 to TRBJ2-2, with D maybe TRBD2 (6 bases). The ends were cut back, 0 bases at V and 0 bases at J, with 9 bases in the middle. CDR1 is SGDLS and CDR2 is YYNGEE in the germline V gene. There are 16 residues in the CDR3. As DNA, the CDR3 is TGTGCCAGCAGCGTAGATGGCGGGACGAACACCGGGGAGCTGTTTTTT. Translating gives CASSVDGGTNTGELFF.

Remarks on this clone: Mismatch with germline at one junction end may stem from a read error. V and J are TRBV7-9 and TRBJ1-4; D is ambiguous. The CDR3 sequence is 13 residues long. The germline gives CDR1 SEHNR, CDR2 FQNEAQ (reference sequence). This CDR3 reads CSSSSIQAEKLFF. The DNA of the CDR3 is TGTTCCAGCAGCTCTATTCAGGCCGAAAAACTGTTTTTT. The full variable domain, in which reference TRBV7-9 and TRBJ1-4 provide the parts outside the CDR3, is DTGVSQNPRHKITKRGQNVTFRCDPISEHNRLYWYRQTLGQGPEFLTYFQNEAQLEKSRLLSDRFSAERPKGSFSTLEIQRTEQGDSAMYLCSSSSIQAEKLFFGSGTQLSVL.

The rearrangement joins TRBV5-1 to TRBJ2-4; D is possibly TRBD2 (6 bases). The V end lost 0 bases, the J end lost 9 bases, and 10 bases lay between the germline ends. This CDR3 is 13 amino acids long. Germline V CDR1 and CDR2: SGHRS, YFSETQ. The CDR3 DNA follows: TGCGCCAGCAGCTTGGAGGTGGGAGGCATTCAGTACTTC. Translating gives CASSLEVGGIQYF.

The chain recombines TRBV2 with TRBJ1-6, with 7 bases identical to TRBD1. V shed 4 bases and J 14 bases; nucleotides not matched to a gene: 11. This CDR3 contains 14 residues. In germline, CDR1 is SNHLY, CDR2 FYNNEI. The CDR3 spells CASSGDSEAGTLHF. In DNA form, the CDR3 reads TGTGCCAGCAGTGGGGACAGCGAGGCGGGAACCCTCCACTTT. The variable domain in full, with the rest retrieved from reference TRBV2 and TRBJ1-6, is EPEVTQTPSHQVTQMGQEVILRCVPISNHLYFYWYRQILGQKVEFLVSFYNNEISEKSEIFDDQFSVERPDGSNFTLKIRSTKLEDSAMYFCASSGDSEAGTLHFGNGTRLTVT.

The gene calls are TRBV9 and TRBJ2-5; 9 bases are shared with TRBD2. Germline V CDR1 and CDR2: SGDLS, YYNGEE. The ends lost 1 base at V and 3 bases at J; junction bases unmatched: 13. The CDR3 consists of 18 residues. The CDR3 sequence: CASSVPNSAASGEETQYF. DNA for the CDR3: TGTGCCAGCAGCGTACCGAATTCCGCCGCTAGCGGGGAAGAGACCCAGTACTTC.

This clone was found a few times. The V and J genes are TRBV2 and TRBJ1-5; possibly TRBD1 for D (5 bases). Trimming removed 1 base from V and 4 bases from J, with 20 bases in between. Germline V gives CDR1 SNHLY, CDR2 FYNNEI. This CDR3 spans 18 amino acids. Written as DNA, the CDR3 is TGTGCCAGCAGTGAAGGTTTTAAATGGACAAACCGAAATCAGCCCCAGCATTTT. Amino acid sequence: CASSEGFKWTNRNQPQHF.

The chain has TRBV25-1 and TRBJ2-1, with TRBD2 matching 9 bases. The trim removed 1 base at V and 3 bases at J, leaving 1 base unmatched. The CDR3 is made up of 15 amino acids. Per germline, CDR1 MGHDK and CDR2 SYGVNS. The CDR3 nucleotides read TGTGCCAGCAGTGAATGGACTAGCGACTACAATGAGCAGTTCTTC. This gives the protein CASSEWTSDYNEQFF.

The chain carries TRBV4-1 and TRBJ1-5, with unresolved D. The CDR3 extends over 14 amino acids. V lost 2 bases and J lost 2, with 7 bases in between. The germline V gene has CDR1 MGHRA and CDR2 YSYEKL. This CDR3 is CASSQWLGNQPQHF. The CDR3 DNA sequence: TGCGCCAGCAGCCAATGGCTCGGCAATCAGCCCCAGCATTTT.

The chain uses TRBV5-4 and TRBJ2-7; possible D gene TRBD1, 6 bases. CDR3 length: 14 residues. V was pared by 0 bases and J by 2 bases, with 9 bases between. Per germline, CDR1 SGHNT and CDR2 YYREEE (reference sequence). CDR3 loop: CASSLDRVAYEQYF. The CDR3 DNA reads TGTGCCAGCAGCTTGGACAGGGTTGCCTACGAGCAGTACTTC.

The rearrangement uses TRBV10-3 and TRBJ2-3; D is unresolved. The V gene lost 3 bases and the J gene lost 4 bases, with 26 bases spanning the gap. The germline V gene has CDR1 ENHRY and CDR2 SYGVKD. CDR3 size: 19 residues. The CDR3 here is CAISDVVGVVAYSADTQYF. The CDR3, as DNA: TGTGCCATCAGTGATGTCGTCGGAGTGGTGGCTTATTCCGCAGATACGCAGTATTTT.

V and J are TRBV7-2 and TRBJ1-4; unclear D gene. The CDR3 loop spans 15 amino acids. Germline CDR1 and CDR2: SGHTA and FQGNSA. Trimming removed 1 base from V and 1 base from J, with 7 bases in between. CDR3 sequence (DNA): TGTGCCAGCAGCTTAGATGTAGTAACTAATGAAAAACTGTTTTTT. Residues: CASSLDVVTNEKLFF.

V gene TRBV14 combines with J gene TRBJ1-2, with a tentative D call TRBD1 (6 bases). V lost 4 bases to trimming and J lost 1 base, with 13 bases between them. Per the germline V gene, CDR1 is SGHDN and CDR2 is FVKESK. The CDR3 spans 15 residues. This CDR3 is CASSPGQGLNYGYTF. Written as DNA, the CDR3 is TGTGCCAGCAGCCCGGGGCAGGGGCTTAACTATGGCTACACCTTC. Using reference TRBV14 and TRBJ1-2 for the parts outside the CDR3, the full variable domain is EAGVTQFPSHSVIEKGQTVTLRCDPISGHDNLYWYRRVMGKEIKFLLHFVKESKQDESGMPNNRFLAERTGGTYSTLKVQPAELEDSGVYFCASSPGQGLNYGYTFGSGTRLTVV.

There are a few counts of this clone. The chain uses TRBV7-9 and TRBJ1-5; 8 nucleotides agree with TRBD1. The CDR3 sequence is 16 residues long. Germline trimming cut 1 base from V and 6 bases from J; bases unmatched to any gene: 8. The germline V gene has CDR1 SEHNR and CDR2 FQNEAQ (reference sequence). The CDR3 DNA is TGTGCCAGCAGCTTAGAGGACAGGGAGACCGGTCAGCCCCAGCATTTT. This gives the protein CASSLEDRETGQPQHF.

This rearrangement joins TRBV25-1 to TRBJ2-3; 13 positions match TRBD2. The CDR3 has 16 residues. Trimming cost V 8 bases and J 5 bases; bases outside gene matches: 10. Germline V gene data show CDR1 as MGHDK and CDR2 as SYGVNS. The CDR3 protein is CASEGGLAGEGDTQYF. Here the CDR3 DNA reads TGTGCCAGCGAGGGCGGACTAGCGGGAGAGGGAGATACGCAGTATTTT.

J is TRBJ2-7 and V is TRBV29-1; 8 nucleotides agree with TRBD1. J was trimmed by 1 base and V by 8 bases; bases with no gene match: 10. The CDR3 is 14 residues long. Germline lookup yields CDR1 SQVTM and CDR2 ANQGSEA. CDR3 nucleotides: TGCAGCACCTCGACAGGGGCGAATTCCTACGAGCAGTACTTC. Amino acid sequence: CSTSTGANSYEQYF.